This entry lists 24 T cell receptor beta chains sequenced from one sample in a study of identical twins (dated by TCRdb to 2016 to 2018). The protocol used for the library was 5' RACE. Sequenced on an Illumina HiSeq 2000. TCRdb reprocessing: public reads trimmed at Q25 with fastp, clones called with MiXCR, in-frame beta chains kept. When rows share a CDR3 protein, they turn into one entry using the most common DNA and genes. Within this sample are more than 400,000 distinct CDR3 sequences, with around 15% of them counted one time only. The ten largest clones represent about 0.4% of the sample. These data also featured in a second study, about yellow fever vaccine responses in identical twins.

The sequenced sample was CD4+ T cells sorted from blood. These receptor sequences come from a woman younger than 30 in good health.

This clonotype showed up just a few times. The V gene is TRBV7-3, the J gene TRBJ2-3; the D call may be TRBD1 or TRBD2 (5 bases each). Trimming shortened V by 3 bases and J by 1 base, and 14 bases separated the two germline ends. The CDR3 spans 16 residues. Germline CDR1 and CDR2: SGHTA and FQGTGA. The CDR3 region is CASSLGLMGGTDTQYF. The DNA of the CDR3 is TGTGCCAGCAGCTTGGGTTTAATGGGGGGCACAGATACGCAGTATTTT.

The chain has TRBV5-6 and TRBJ1-5; D unclear. CDR3 length: 15 amino acids. CDR1 and CDR2 from the germline V gene are SGHDT and YYEEEE. V was shortened by 2 bases and J by 5 bases, with 14 bases between the two germline ends. Here the CDR3 reads CASSLLGGVDQPQHF. As DNA, the CDR3 is TGTGCCAGCAGCTTATTGGGTGGAGTGGATCAGCCCCAGCATTTT.

This clonotype was counted a few times. The genes are TRBV4-1 and TRBJ2-5; 12 bases are a match to TRBD2. The junction had 3 bases not matched to a gene; V was cut back by 4 bases and J by 3 bases. The CDR3 is 15 residues long. Germline V CDR1 and CDR2: MGHRA, YSYEKL. CDR3 in DNA: TGCGCCAGCAGCCTCCGGACTAGCGGGGAAGAGACCCAGTACTTC. As protein: CASSLRTSGEETQYF.

Only a few counts were recorded for this clonotype. The chain joins TRBV12-3 or TRBV12-4 to TRBJ1-5; 8 nucleotides align to TRBD1. This CDR3 has 17 amino acids. V dropped 6 bases and J dropped 4; count of bases not matched to a gene: 14. As DNA, the CDR3 is TGTGCCAGCAGCCCCGGACAGGGACGTGGCGATAATCAGCCCCAGCATTTT. Protein product: CASSPGQGRGDNQPQHF.

There are many counts of this clonotype. This chain connects TRBV9 to TRBJ2-1; 7 bases are a match to TRBD1. Germline values: CDR1 SGDLS, CDR2 YYNGEE. V was clipped by 7 bases and J by 7 bases; unmatched bases: 11. The CDR3 loop spans 14 amino acids. CDR3 loop: CASGKDRVPNEQFF. For the CDR3, the DNA is TGTGCCAGCGGAAAAGACAGGGTTCCAAATGAGCAGTTCTTC. Full variable domain (remainder filled in from reference TRBV9 and TRBJ2-1): DSGVTQTPKHLITATGQRVTLRCSPRSGDLSVYWYQQSLDQGLQFLIQYYNGEERAKGNILERFSAQQFPDLHSELNLSSLELGDSALYFCASGKDRVPNEQFFGPGTRLTVL.

The chain joins TRBV5-5 to TRBJ2-7; D ambiguous. Germline lookup yields CDR1 SGHKS and CDR2 YYEKEE (reference sequence). With 3 bases removed from V and 4 bases from J, the gap between germline ends came to 11 bases. This CDR3 has 13 residues. The CDR3 region is CASSYLPAYEQYF. As DNA, the CDR3 is TGTGCCAGCAGCTACCTCCCCGCTTACGAGCAGTACTTC.

This clonotype appeared a few times. The chain combines TRBV28 with TRBJ2-5; D remains ambiguous. The V end was cut by 6 bases, the J end by 3 bases, with 17 bases between. The germline V gene encodes CDR1 MDHEN and CDR2 SYDVKM. The CDR3 has 15 amino acids. The CDR3 DNA follows: TGTGCCAGCAGCCCTTTAAAGGGCGGAAAAGAGACCCAGTACTTC. Translation: CASSPLKGGKETQYF.

V is TRBV5-4 and J is TRBJ1-2, with D possibly matching TRBD1 (6 bases). Trimming shortened V by 4 bases and J by 4 bases, and 17 bases separated the two germline ends. This CDR3 is built from 15 residues. Germline assignment: CDR1 SGHNT and CDR2 YYREEE (reference sequence). CDR3: CASSGSRDKLYGYTF. CDR3 in DNA: TGTGCCAGCAGCGGGAGCCGGGACAAGCTCTATGGCTACACCTTC. Full variable domain (outside the CDR3, taken from reference TRBV5-4 and TRBJ1-2): ETGVTQSPTHLIKTRGQQVTLRCSSQSGHNTVSWYQQALGQGPQFIFQYYREEENGRGNFPPRFSGLQFPNYSSELNVNALELDDSALYLCASSGSRDKLYGYTFGSGTRLTVV.

This rearrangement joins TRBV10-1 to TRBJ2-1; D is perhaps TRBD1 or TRBD2 (5 bases each). Trimming shortened V by 5 bases and J by 2 bases, and 10 bases separated the two germline ends. Germline CDR1 reads WNHNN; CDR2 reads SYGVQD (reference sequence). CDR3 length: 14 residues. The CDR3 sequence: CASSTGLPYNEQFF. For the CDR3, the DNA is TGCGCCAGCAGTACAGGACTTCCCTACAATGAGCAGTTCTTC.

This clonotype was recorded a few times. This rearrangement joins TRBV6-5 to TRBJ2-5; no definite D call. The CDR3 consists of 15 residues. Trimming cost V 2 bases and J 5 bases, with 15 bases left between them. CDR1 is MNHEY and CDR2 is SVGAGI in the germline V gene. CDR3 amino acids: CASSYEDTFEETQYF. The CDR3 DNA sequence: TGTGCCAGCAGTTACGAAGACACGTTCGAGGAGACCCAGTACTTC.

This clonotype was seen a few times. CDR3 sequence reads: CASSPESSEQYV. The CDR3 nucleotides are TGTGCCAGCTCACCGGAAAGTAGCGAGCAGTACGTC. The chain has TRBV18 and TRBJ2-7; D ambiguous. The CDR3 has 12 amino acids. V dropped 3 bases and J dropped 6 bases, with 9 bases sitting between them. Looked up from germline, CDR1 is KGHSH and CDR2 is LQKENI.

This clonotype was detected only a few times. This chain uses TRBV7-8 with TRBJ2-7; 9 positions match TRBD1. CDR3 length: 15 residues. With V trimmed by 3 bases and J by 9 bases, 12 bases remained unmatched. Germline assignment: CDR1 SGHVS and CDR2 FQNEAQ. The CDR3 DNA sequence: TGTGCCAGCAGCTTTTCCGGGACAGGGCAATCGGTGCAGTACTTC. The encoded protein is CASSFSGTGQSVQYF.

A few counts support this clonotype. The chain links TRBV3-1 to TRBJ2-1; TRBD2 matches at 10 bases. This CDR3 contains 14 residues. CDR1 is LGHDT and CDR2 is YNNKEL in the germline V gene (reference sequence). The J segment lost 10 bases and the V segment lost 5 bases, leaving 8 bases of the junction unmatched. The chain's CDR3 is CASSVSGRFNEQFF. In DNA form, the CDR3 reads TGTGCCAGCAGCGTTAGCGGGAGGTTTAACGAGCAGTTCTTC.

This clonotype was seen a handful of times. The J gene is TRBJ2-7, the V gene TRBV7-2; 7 bases line up with TRBD1. Germline CDR1 SGHTA, CDR2 FQGNSA. V shed 0 bases, J shed 1 base, and the junction held 6 bases outside the gene matches. The CDR3 extends over 16 amino acids. The DNA for the CDR3 is TGTGCCAGCAGCTTAGCCGGGACAGTGGTATCCTACGAGCAGTACTTC. This sequence encodes CASSLAGTVVSYEQYF.

The table lists this clonotype with a few counts. This chain connects TRBV5-1 to TRBJ2-3; weak D call: TRBD2 (7 bases). Germline lookup yields CDR1 SGHRS and CDR2 YFSETQ. The CDR3 consists of 18 residues. The V and J ends lost 4 bases and 1 base respectively, with 22 bases between them. Here the CDR3 reads CASSKNPREGDGTDTQYF. As DNA, the CDR3 is TGCGCCAGCAGCAAGAACCCCAGGGAGGGGGATGGCACAGATACGCAGTATTTT.

There are a few counts of this clonotype. The genes are TRBV3-1 and TRBJ2-5, with a tentative D call TRBD1 (6 bases). V was pared by 0 bases and J by 5 bases, with 10 bases between. From germline, CDR1 is LGHDT and CDR2 YNNKEL (reference sequence). CDR3 size: 14 residues. The CDR3 bases are TGTGCCAGCAGCCAAGATAGGGGGAAGGAGACCCAGTACTTC. This translates into CASSQDRGKETQYF.

This clonotype was detected ten times or more. The chain combines TRBV27 with TRBJ2-5; 8 bases match TRBD1. The germline V gene has CDR1 MNHEY and CDR2 SMNVEV (reference sequence). There are 15 residues in the CDR3. Losses at the gene ends were 4 bases for V and 5 bases for J; bases not matched to a gene: 9. For the CDR3, the DNA is TGTGCCAGCAGTTCGGCGGGGACAGGCCTGGAGACCCAGTACTTC. Its translation is CASSSAGTGLETQYF.

This clonotype was seen a handful of times. The chain links TRBV20-1 to TRBJ2-3; 9 bases align to TRBD2. Unmatched junction bases numbered 3, after V lost 0 bases and J lost 2 bases. Germline values: CDR1 DFQATT, CDR2 SNEGSKA (reference sequence). This CDR3 contains 15 residues. The CDR3 protein is CSARELAGNTDTQYF. The CDR3 nucleotides are TGCAGTGCTAGAGAACTAGCGGGTAACACAGATACGCAGTATTTT.

The chain links TRBV12-3 or TRBV12-4 to TRBJ2-2, with 9 bases lining up with TRBD2. This CDR3 is built from 15 residues. The V gene end was trimmed by 5 bases and the J gene end by 6 bases; junction bases not matched to a gene: 7. The CDR3 loop is CASSPPGTSSGELFF. CDR3 nucleotide sequence: TGTGCCAGCAGTCCCCCCGGGACTAGCTCCGGGGAGCTGTTTTTT.

CDR3 protein: CASSVGGGEQFF. The CDR3 coding sequence is TGTGCCAGCAGTGTCGGGGGGGGAGAGCAGTTCTTC. The chain has TRBV25-1 and TRBJ2-1; 8 positions agree with TRBD2. Germline V lookup: CDR1 MGHDK, CDR2 SYGVNS. V lost 4 bases and J lost 10; bases outside the gene matches: 3. This CDR3 is 12 amino acids long.

Note on this clonotype: Mismatch with germline at one junction end may stem from a read error. The V gene is TRBV11-2, the J gene TRBJ2-3, with D maybe TRBD1 (5 bases). CDR3 length: 13 residues. CDR1 SGHAT and CDR2 FQNNGV come from the germline V gene. The CDR3 protein is CASSVEGADTQYF. CDR3 DNA sequence: TGTGCCAGCAGCGTAGAAGGGGCAGATACGCAGTATTTT.

The rearrangement joins TRBV2 to TRBJ1-4; no reliable D call. Trimming left V 6 bases short and J 0 bases short, with 8 bases between. The CDR3 spans 14 residues. Germline loops: CDR1 SNHLY, CDR2 FYNNEI. CDR3 DNA sequence: TGTGCCAGCAGGTCAGGCACAACTAATGAAAAACTGTTTTTT. Translated: CASRSGTTNEKLFF.

The chain is built from TRBV12-3 or TRBV12-4 and TRBJ2-1; D is possibly TRBD2 (5 bases). V shed 5 bases and J shed 0 bases, with 14 bases lying between them. CDR3 size: 16 residues. DNA of the CDR3: TGTGCCAGCAGTACCTTAAGCGGAAGCTCCTACAATGAGCAGTTCTTC. This translates into CASSTLSGSSYNEQFF.

This clonotype was detected only a few times. The J gene is TRBJ2-3, the V gene TRBV20-1; D not resolved. Trimming removed 3 bases from V and 5 bases from J, with 12 bases in between. There are 13 residues in the CDR3. Germline CDR1 and CDR2: DFQATT and SNEGSKA (reference sequence). This CDR3 reads CSASLGARDTQYF. The DNA of the CDR3 is TGCAGTGCTAGCCTCGGAGCGAGAGATACGCAGTATTTT.